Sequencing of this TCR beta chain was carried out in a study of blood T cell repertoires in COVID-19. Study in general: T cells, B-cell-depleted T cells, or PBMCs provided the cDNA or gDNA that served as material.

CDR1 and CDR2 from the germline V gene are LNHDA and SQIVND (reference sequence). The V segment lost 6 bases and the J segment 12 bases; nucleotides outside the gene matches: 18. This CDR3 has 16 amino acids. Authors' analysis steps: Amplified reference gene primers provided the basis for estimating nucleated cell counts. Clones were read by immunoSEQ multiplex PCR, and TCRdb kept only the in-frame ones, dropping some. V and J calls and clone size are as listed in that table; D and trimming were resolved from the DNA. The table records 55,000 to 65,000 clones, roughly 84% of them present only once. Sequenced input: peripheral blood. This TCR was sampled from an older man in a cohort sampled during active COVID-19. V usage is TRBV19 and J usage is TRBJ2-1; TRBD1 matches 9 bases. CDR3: CASSPQTGGPPRGQFF. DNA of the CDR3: TGTGCCAGTAGCCCGCAAACAGGGGGCCCACCGCGGGGGCAGTTCTTC.